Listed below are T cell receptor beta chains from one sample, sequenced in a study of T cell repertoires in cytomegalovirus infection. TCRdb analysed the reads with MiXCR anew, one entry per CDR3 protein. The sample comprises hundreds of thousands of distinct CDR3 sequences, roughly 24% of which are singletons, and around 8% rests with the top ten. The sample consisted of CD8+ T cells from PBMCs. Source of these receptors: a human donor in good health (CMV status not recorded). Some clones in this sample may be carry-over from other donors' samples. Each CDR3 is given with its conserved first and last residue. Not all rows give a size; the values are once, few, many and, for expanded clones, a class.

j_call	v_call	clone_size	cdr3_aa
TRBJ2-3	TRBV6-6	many	CASSYVGLDTQYF
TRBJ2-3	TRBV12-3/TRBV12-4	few	CASSGTKRGTDTQYF
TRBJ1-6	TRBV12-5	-	CASGPGQGKSPLHF
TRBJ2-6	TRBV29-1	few	CSVEVWEPSGANVLTF
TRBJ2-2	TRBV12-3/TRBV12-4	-	CASSIRSGELFF
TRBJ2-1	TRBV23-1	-	CASSQTSGGFYNEQFF
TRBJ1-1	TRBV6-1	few	CASSDRGAVTEAFF
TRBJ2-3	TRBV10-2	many	CASNGTYRTDTQYF
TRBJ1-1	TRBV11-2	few	CASSPAVGQNTEAFF
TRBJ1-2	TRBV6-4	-	CASRPGQNYGYTF
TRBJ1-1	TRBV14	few	CASSQEGGQELMNTEAFF
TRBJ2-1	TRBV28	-	CASTPELVYNEQFF
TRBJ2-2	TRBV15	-	CASEGQNTGELFF
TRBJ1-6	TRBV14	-	CASSPGPPEVYNSPLHF
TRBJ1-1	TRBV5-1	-	CASSLDKGLSTEAFF
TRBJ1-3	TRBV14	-	CASSQGAYGNTIYF
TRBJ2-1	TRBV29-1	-	CSVTYSPGTGSHNEQFF
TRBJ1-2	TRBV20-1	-	CSARDPRGGALYGYTF
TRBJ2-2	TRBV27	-	CASSFGGATGELFF
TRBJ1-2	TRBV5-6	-	CANSSPGHYGYTF
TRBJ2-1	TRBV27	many	CASIAGTPAWGDEQFF
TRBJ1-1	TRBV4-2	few	CASSTPTGENTEAFF
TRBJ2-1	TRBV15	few	CATSKRGTSREYNEQFF
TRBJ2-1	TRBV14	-	CASSQDEGVGSSYNEQFF
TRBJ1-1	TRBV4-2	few	CASSHSGTENTEAFF
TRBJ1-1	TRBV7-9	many	CASKLGGPAPEAFF
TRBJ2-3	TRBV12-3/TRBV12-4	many	CASSLGRGLTDTQYF
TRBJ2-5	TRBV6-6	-	CASSYLDRGQETQYF
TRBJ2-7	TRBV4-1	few	CASSQEGRGQRKDYEQYF
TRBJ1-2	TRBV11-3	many	CASSLQGRGYTF
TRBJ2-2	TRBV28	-	CASSLWAQGSGELFF
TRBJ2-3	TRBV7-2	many	CASSLGLAGGYSTDTQYF
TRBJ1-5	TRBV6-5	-	CASSLRANQPQHF
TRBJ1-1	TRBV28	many	CASSLQFQGFTEAFF
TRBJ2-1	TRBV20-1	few	CSARDRGASGRSSYNEQFF
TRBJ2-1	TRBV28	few	CASSWRGGGSSGGHNEQFF
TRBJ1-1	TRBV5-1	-	CASSETGAEAFF
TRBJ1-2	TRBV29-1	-	CSVPLDRGAAF
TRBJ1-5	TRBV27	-	CASSATGEVQPQHF
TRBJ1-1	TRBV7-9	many	CASSRTWSEAFF
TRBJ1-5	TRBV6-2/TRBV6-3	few	CASSFGQGGNSNQPQHF
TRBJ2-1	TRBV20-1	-	CSARGGRTGGSSYNEQFF
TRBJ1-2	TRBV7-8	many	CASRSRFQGSIDGYTF
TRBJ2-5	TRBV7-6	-	CASSREGEETQYF
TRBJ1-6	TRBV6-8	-	CASSLTGFYNSPLHF